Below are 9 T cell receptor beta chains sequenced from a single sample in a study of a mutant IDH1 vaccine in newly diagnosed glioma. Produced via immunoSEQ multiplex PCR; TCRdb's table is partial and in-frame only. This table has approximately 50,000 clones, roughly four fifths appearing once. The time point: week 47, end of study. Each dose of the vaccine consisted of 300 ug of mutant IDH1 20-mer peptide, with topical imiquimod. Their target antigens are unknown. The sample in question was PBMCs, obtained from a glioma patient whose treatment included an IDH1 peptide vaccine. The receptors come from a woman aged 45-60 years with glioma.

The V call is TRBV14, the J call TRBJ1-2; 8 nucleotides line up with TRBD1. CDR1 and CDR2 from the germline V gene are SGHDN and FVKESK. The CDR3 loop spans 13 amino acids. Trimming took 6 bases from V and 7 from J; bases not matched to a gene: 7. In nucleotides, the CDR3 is TGTGCCAGCAGTGGTCAGGGGGCGGGTGGCTACACCTTC. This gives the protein CASSGQGAGGYTF.

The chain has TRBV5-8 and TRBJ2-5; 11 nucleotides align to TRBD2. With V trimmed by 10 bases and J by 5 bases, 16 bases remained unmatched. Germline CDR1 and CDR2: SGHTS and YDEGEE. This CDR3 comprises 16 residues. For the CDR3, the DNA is TGTGCCGTGTTTTGGGCTAGCGGGGGGCGGCTGGAGACCCAGTACTTC. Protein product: CAVFWASGGRLETQYF.

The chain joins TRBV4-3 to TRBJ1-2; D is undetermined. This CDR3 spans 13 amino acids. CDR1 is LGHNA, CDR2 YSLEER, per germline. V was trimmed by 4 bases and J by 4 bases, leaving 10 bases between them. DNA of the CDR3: TGCGCCAGCAGCCCAGAGAACCGCTATGGCTACACCTTC. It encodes CASSPENRYGYTF.

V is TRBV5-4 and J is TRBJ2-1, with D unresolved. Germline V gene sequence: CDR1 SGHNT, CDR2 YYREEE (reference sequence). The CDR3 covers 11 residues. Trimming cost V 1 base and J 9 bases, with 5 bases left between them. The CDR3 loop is CASSLNTEQFF. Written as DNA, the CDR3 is TGTGCCAGCAGCTTGAATACTGAGCAGTTCTTC.

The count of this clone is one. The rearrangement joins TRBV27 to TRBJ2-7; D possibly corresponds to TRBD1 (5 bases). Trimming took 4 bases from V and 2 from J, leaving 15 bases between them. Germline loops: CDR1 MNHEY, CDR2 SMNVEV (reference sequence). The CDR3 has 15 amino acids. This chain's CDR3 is CASSSDSFSPYEQYF. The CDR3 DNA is TGTGCCAGCAGTTCAGACAGTTTTTCCCCCTACGAGCAGTACTTC.

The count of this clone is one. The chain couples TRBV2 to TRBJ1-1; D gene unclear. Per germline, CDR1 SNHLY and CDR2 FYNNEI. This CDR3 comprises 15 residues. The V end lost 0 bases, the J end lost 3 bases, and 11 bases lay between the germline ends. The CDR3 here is CASSEAAVYYTEAFF. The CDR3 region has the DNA TGTGCCAGCAGTGAAGCAGCCGTATATTACACTGAAGCTTTCTTT.

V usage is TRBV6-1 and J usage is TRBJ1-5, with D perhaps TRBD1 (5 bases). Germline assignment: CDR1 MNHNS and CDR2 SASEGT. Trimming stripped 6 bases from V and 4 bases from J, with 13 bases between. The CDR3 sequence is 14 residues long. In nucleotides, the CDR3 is TGTGCCAGCAGACCCGGGGCGTTGAATCAGCCCCAGCATTTT. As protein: CASRPGALNQPQHF.

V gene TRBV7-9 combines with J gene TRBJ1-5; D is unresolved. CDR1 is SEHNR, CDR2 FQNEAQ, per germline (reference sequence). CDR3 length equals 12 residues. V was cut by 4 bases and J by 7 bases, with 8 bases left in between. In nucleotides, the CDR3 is TGTGCCAGCAGCTCCCCGGGACAGCCCCAGCATTTT. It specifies CASSSPGQPQHF.

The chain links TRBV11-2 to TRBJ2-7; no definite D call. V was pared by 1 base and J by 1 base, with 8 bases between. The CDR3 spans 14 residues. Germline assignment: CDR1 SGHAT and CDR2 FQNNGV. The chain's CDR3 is CASSLVHGSYEQYF. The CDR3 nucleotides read TGTGCCAGCAGCTTAGTCCACGGATCCTACGAGCAGTACTTC.